This is a list of T cell receptor beta chains from one sample in a study of human T cells and chemical hapten exposure. MiXCR was run by TCRdb on the RACE reads, yielding one entry per CDR3 protein. The data show 87,000 or so distinct CDR3 sequences, around 10% seen once. Sequenced here: whole blood, sampled in connection with sensitization to the hapten diphenylcyclopropenone (DPC). These receptors were obtained from a woman aged 40 to 50 with alopecia areata. Some clones in this sample may be carry-over from other donors' samples. The CDR3 runs from the conserved cysteine through the conserved F or W. The D gene is left open where the match is weak. Expanded clones get a size class; other rows say once, few or many, or leave the size out.

>many|.|TRBV7-2|TRBJ1-6
TGTGCCAGCAGCTTAGAGTGGGGAAGCTATAATTCACCCCTCCACTTT
CASSLEWGSYNSPLHF
>few|.|TRBV4-2|TRBJ2-4
TGTGCCAGCAGCCAAGATCACGGCCAAGGGGTAGCCAAAAACATTCAGTACTTC
CASSQDHGQGVAKNIQYF
>many|TRBD1|TRBV12-3/TRBV12-4|TRBJ1-2
TGTGCCAGCAGTTTAGGGACAGGGGTGGACTATGGCTACACCTTC
CASSLGTGVDYGYTF
>many|.|TRBV5-1|TRBJ2-6
TGCGCCAGCAGTGGGTTTGGGGCCAACGTCCTGACTTTC
CASSGFGANVLTF
>.|.|TRBV3-1|TRBJ2-3
TGTGCCAGCAGCCAAGATTCAAGTTACACAGATACGCAGTATTTT
CASSQDSSYTDTQYF
>few|.|TRBV29-1|TRBJ1-2
TGCAGCGCTGAGTTGGGTGGCTACACCTTC
CSAELGGYTF
>many|.|TRBV20-1|TRBJ2-1
TGCAGTGCGCCCACTTCCGGGACACAGACTGGGCAGTTCTTC
CSAPTSGTQTGQFF
>many|.|TRBV6-2/TRBV6-3|TRBJ1-2
TGTGCCAGCACCGGGACGGGAAATGGCTACACCTTC
CASTGTGNGYTF
>.|.|TRBV27|TRBJ1-1
TGTGCCAGCAGTTTACGGGGGGCATCCACGGAAGCCTTCTTT
CASSLRGASTEAFF
>.|TRBD1|TRBV5-6|TRBJ1-5
TGTGCCAGCAGCTCCTCAGGGGGCGCGGGACAGCCCCAGCATTTT
CASSSSGGAGQPQHF
>many|.|TRBV3-1|TRBJ1-2
TGTGCCAGCAGCCAGGGTCTGTATGGCTACACCTTC
CASSQGLYGYTF
>many|.|TRBV7-6|TRBJ1-1
TGTGCCAGCAGCCCGGACATAAAAGCCACTGAAGCTTTCTTT
CASSPDIKATEAFF
>few|.|TRBV12-3/TRBV12-4|TRBJ2-7
TGTGCCAGCAGTTTAAGTGGCAGTACCCCCTACGAGCAGTACTTC
CASSLSGSTPYEQYF
>.|.|TRBV6-2/TRBV6-3|TRBJ2-3
TGTGCCAGCAGTTATGGTACCAGCAACACAGATACGCAGTATTTT
CASSYGTSNTDTQYF
>.|.|TRBV28|TRBJ2-1
TGTGCCAGCAGTCCCCATTTGGGGGGTATCTACAATGAGCAGTTCTTC
CASSPHLGGIYNEQFF
>.|TRBD2|TRBV7-2|TRBJ2-7
TGTGCCAGCAGCCATCTAGCGGGGGGTGTATACGAGCAGTACTTC
CASSHLAGGVYEQYF
>few|TRBD2|TRBV20-1|TRBJ2-1
TGCAGTGCTAGAGGCATGACTAGCGGGGGGCAGTACAATGAGCAGTTCTTC
CSARGMTSGGQYNEQFF
>.|.|TRBV28|TRBJ1-4
TGTGCCAGCCATCCTTTTCCCGGGGGGCGGGCAACTAATGAAAAACTGTTTTTT
CASHPFPGGRATNEKLFF
>.|TRBD1|TRBV6-5|TRBJ1-5
TGTGCCAGCAGTGACGGGGACAGGGGGGATCAGCCCCAGCATTTT
CASSDGDRGDQPQHF
>.|.|TRBV6-1|TRBJ1-2
TGTGCCAGCGAATCCGGGGCCGGGGGCTACACCTTC
CASESGAGGYTF
>.|.|TRBV5-1|TRBJ2-1
TGCGCCAGCAGCGTCCAGGGGAGCTCCTACAATGAGCAGTTCTTC
CASSVQGSSYNEQFF
>many|.|TRBV6-2/TRBV6-3|TRBJ2-3
TGTGCCAGCACCACGGAGGCTCTTGCGCAGTATTTT
CASTTEALAQYF
>few|.|TRBV20-1|TRBJ2-7
TGCAGTGCTAGAACAATTCTCGAGCAGTACTTC
CSARTILEQYF
>.|.|TRBV6-2/TRBV6-3|TRBJ1-1
TGTGCCAGCAGTTACCGGGCAGGCAACACTGAAGCTTTCTTT
CASSYRAGNTEAFF
>.|TRBD1|TRBV18|TRBJ2-3
TGTGCCAGCTCACCCCCTTCGACAGGGTACACAGATACGCAGTATTTT
CASSPPSTGYTDTQYF